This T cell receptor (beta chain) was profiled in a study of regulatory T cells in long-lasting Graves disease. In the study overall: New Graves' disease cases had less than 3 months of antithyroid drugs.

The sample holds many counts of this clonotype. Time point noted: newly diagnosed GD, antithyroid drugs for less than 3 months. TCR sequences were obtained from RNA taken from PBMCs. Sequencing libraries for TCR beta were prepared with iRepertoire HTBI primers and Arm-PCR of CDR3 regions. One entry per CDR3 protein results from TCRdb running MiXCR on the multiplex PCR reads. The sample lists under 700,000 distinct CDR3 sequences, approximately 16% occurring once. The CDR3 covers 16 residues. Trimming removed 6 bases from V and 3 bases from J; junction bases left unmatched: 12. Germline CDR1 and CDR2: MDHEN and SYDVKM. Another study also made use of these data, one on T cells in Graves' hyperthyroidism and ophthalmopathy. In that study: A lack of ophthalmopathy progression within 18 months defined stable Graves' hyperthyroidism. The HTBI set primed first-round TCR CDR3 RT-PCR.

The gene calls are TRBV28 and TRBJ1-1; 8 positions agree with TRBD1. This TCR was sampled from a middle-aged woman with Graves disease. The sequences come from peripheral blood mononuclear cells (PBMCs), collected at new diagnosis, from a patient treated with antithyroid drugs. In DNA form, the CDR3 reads TGTGCCAGCAGCGATTCCCCGGGACAGGCCTACACTGAAGCTTTCTTT. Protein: CASSDSPGQAYTEAFF.